Here is one T cell receptor beta chain with its context. The antigen is unknown. The protocol was immunoSEQ multiplex PCR, while the TCRdb copy is restricted to in-frame clones and leaves out a portion. The sample yields 500 to 750 clones, around 80% seen once. The data originate from a study of high-grade serous ovarian cancer treatment subgroups. At the level of the study: Samples averaged 14,192 reads and 7,000 or so unique TCR beta rearrangements. Study findings and constraints: Clonal relatedness tracked neoantigen level, and by trend copy number and mutation load. Bulk tumor TCR sequencing gave no spatial information.

The germline CDR1 and CDR2 sequences are LGHNA and YSLEER. The CDR3 has 17 amino acids. Between the trimmed V and J ends, which lost 4 bases and 1 base, there was a span of 17 bases. Tumor samples were obtained before definitive surgery or chemotherapy. The TCR was taken from a human donor with high-grade serous ovarian cancer. Sequencing was performed on tumor tissue. The chain is built from TRBV4-3 and TRBJ2-1; maybe TRBD2 (6 bases). The CDR3 here is CASSLGYGEVSYNEQFF. The CDR3 DNA reads as TGCGCCAGCAGCCTCGGGTACGGGGAGGTGTCCTACAATGAGCAGTTCTTC.